The present T cell receptor beta chain was sequenced within a study of blood T cells in healthy people across ages. General study findings and limits: Investigators viewed diversity estimates from one million T cells as underestimates, the study reported.

A few counts support this clonotype. Its antigen is not known. PCR was performed a second time for about 7 to 11 cycles using a sample-barcoded 5' primer and a J-beta primer mix. Each cDNA molecule was tagged by a template-switch adaptor with 12 random nucleotides. Any given sample supplied a minimum of 3 million CDR3-containing paired-end reads. MiXCR was run by TCRdb on the 5' RACE reads, yielding one entry per CDR3 protein. The table includes 800,000 to 950,000 distinct CDR3 sequences, roughly 50% detected once. The CDR3 runs 12 residues. The germline V and J ends were trimmed by 1 base and 1 base, with 4 bases remaining between them. Germline CDR1 reads SQVTM; CDR2 reads ANQGSEA.

Sequencing used blood. The chain links TRBV29-1 to TRBJ1-1; D gene uncertain. This TCR derives from a man aged 25-40 years in good health. CDR3 residues: CSVEGGNTEAFF. CDR3 nucleotides: TGCAGCGTTGAAGGGGGGAACACTGAAGCTTTCTTT.